Listed below are T cell receptor beta chains from one sample, sequenced in a study of blood T cells in healthy people across ages. TCRdb recomputed calls from the 5' RACE reads with MiXCR, one row per CDR3 protein. The sample has some 1.5 million distinct CDR3 sequences, roughly 28% seen once. The sequenced sample consisted of blood. The source is a woman in her thirties in good health. Each CDR3 is given without its conserved first and last residue. The order of the fields is V gene, J gene, CDR3 protein.

v_gene: TRBV11-2; j_gene: TRBJ2-1; CDR3aa: ASSLDLGRGGSGEQF
v_gene: TRBV20-1; j_gene: TRBJ2-1; CDR3aa: SARDGGGELRNEQF
v_gene: TRBV11-2; j_gene: TRBJ1-2; CDR3aa: ASSHATVANYGYT
v_gene: TRBV6-2/TRBV6-3; j_gene: TRBJ2-7; CDR3aa: ASIAGTRVRDEQY
v_gene: TRBV6-1; j_gene: TRBJ2-1; CDR3aa: ASSEALSGSGSYNEQF
v_gene: TRBV3-1; j_gene: TRBJ1-1; CDR3aa: ASSQGFTEAF
v_gene: TRBV6-6; j_gene: TRBJ2-7; CDR3aa: ASSRAGALEQY
v_gene: TRBV7-2; j_gene: TRBJ1-2; CDR3aa: ASSLEVNGYT
v_gene: TRBV18; j_gene: TRBJ1-2; CDR3aa: ASSSTDGLKGYT
v_gene: TRBV20-1; j_gene: TRBJ1-5; CDR3aa: SAGLDQPQH
v_gene: TRBV7-6; j_gene: TRBJ2-2; CDR3aa: ASSPGQGAGGELF
v_gene: TRBV15; j_gene: TRBJ2-7; CDR3aa: ATSRAGASGRPDINEQY
v_gene: TRBV10-3; j_gene: TRBJ2-7; CDR3aa: AISESGTSGGPHDEQY
v_gene: TRBV7-2; j_gene: TRBJ2-4; CDR3aa: ASSLREGGTKNIQY
v_gene: TRBV7-2; j_gene: TRBJ2-3; CDR3aa: ASSAEKRATDTQY
v_gene: TRBV20-1; j_gene: TRBJ2-1; CDR3aa: SASPSGQTTYNEQF
v_gene: TRBV3-1; j_gene: TRBJ1-5; CDR3aa: ASSQDGSNQPQH
v_gene: TRBV20-1; j_gene: TRBJ2-7; CDR3aa: SALGTGQAYEQY
v_gene: TRBV9; j_gene: TRBJ1-2; CDR3aa: ASSGVGGNYGYT
v_gene: TRBV4-1; j_gene: TRBJ1-2; CDR3aa: ASSQERWSGYT
v_gene: TRBV7-8; j_gene: TRBJ2-1; CDR3aa: ASSPTTDRGRDEF
v_gene: TRBV14; j_gene: TRBJ2-1; CDR3aa: ASSSLAGPYNEQF
v_gene: TRBV10-3; j_gene: TRBJ1-2; CDR3aa: AISERGGGYT
v_gene: TRBV6-5; j_gene: TRBJ2-7; CDR3aa: ASNYSLAGTYEQY
v_gene: TRBV5-4; j_gene: TRBJ2-5; CDR3aa: ASSLASGGLQETQY
v_gene: TRBV3-1; j_gene: TRBJ2-3; CDR3aa: ASSPTLAGGSTDTQY
v_gene: TRBV6-5; j_gene: TRBJ1-5; CDR3aa: ASSYSIGGGPQH
v_gene: TRBV12-3/TRBV12-4; j_gene: TRBJ2-4; CDR3aa: ASGFGAKNIQY
v_gene: TRBV28; j_gene: TRBJ1-1; CDR3aa: ASRDRGGMNTEAF
v_gene: TRBV7-9; j_gene: TRBJ1-4; CDR3aa: ASSLSGQLNEKLF
v_gene: TRBV6-4; j_gene: TRBJ1-2; CDR3aa: ASSDSDRGQVYGYT
v_gene: TRBV5-6; j_gene: TRBJ1-1; CDR3aa: ADKYGGNTEAF
v_gene: TRBV6-5; j_gene: TRBJ2-7; CDR3aa: ASSPTPGVGEQY
v_gene: TRBV24-1; j_gene: TRBJ2-5; CDR3aa: ATSDQTSLETQY
v_gene: TRBV6-2/TRBV6-3; j_gene: TRBJ2-2; CDR3aa: ASSYTSGRNTGELF
v_gene: TRBV2; j_gene: TRBJ2-6; CDR3aa: ASSPRSSVSGANVLT
v_gene: TRBV9; j_gene: TRBJ2-3; CDR3aa: ASSVAVLGLAAVGDTQY
v_gene: TRBV5-5; j_gene: TRBJ1-1; CDR3aa: ASSLAGDEEAF
v_gene: TRBV5-1; j_gene: TRBJ1-2; CDR3aa: ASREGLNDGYT
v_gene: TRBV7-3; j_gene: TRBJ2-1; CDR3aa: ASSPDRGQTYNEQF
v_gene: TRBV5-1; j_gene: TRBJ1-2; CDR3aa: ASSLNRQGAGYGYT
v_gene: TRBV2; j_gene: TRBJ1-2; CDR3aa: ASKSGNYGYT
v_gene: TRBV5-1; j_gene: TRBJ2-1; CDR3aa: ASSLVRGGYNEQL
v_gene: TRBV15; j_gene: TRBJ2-3; CDR3aa: AISRDLRDTQY
v_gene: TRBV5-1; j_gene: TRBJ1-3; CDR3aa: ASSFTTASGNTIY
v_gene: TRBV5-1; j_gene: NA; CDR3aa: ASSLGGQGLGEQY
v_gene: TRBV6-1; j_gene: TRBJ2-5; CDR3aa: ASTPNPGLAETQY
v_gene: TRBV10-3; j_gene: TRBJ2-5; CDR3aa: ASSPTTSGLYQETQY
v_gene: TRBV7-9; j_gene: TRBJ1-2; CDR3aa: ASSLGARSGYDYT
v_gene: TRBV12-3/TRBV12-4; j_gene: TRBJ1-6; CDR3aa: ASSLGVTYNSPLH
v_gene: TRBV7-9; j_gene: TRBJ2-7; CDR3aa: ASSFWRWTGTVSSYEQY
v_gene: TRBV20-1; j_gene: TRBJ2-5; CDR3aa: SARIPLGGEQY